Listed here are 10 T cell receptor beta chains from one sample, sequenced in a study of T-cell reconstitution after alpha-beta-depleted transplantation in children. As it was prepared, the TCRbeta library received unique molecular identifiers. TCRdb called the PCR reads again in MiXCR, with one record for every CDR3 protein. This sample has hundreds of thousands of distinct CDR3 sequences; around 16% occur once, and the top ten carry 1.1%. The source was PBMCs from the stem cell graft donor, collected from the stem cell graft. Receptors originate from a human donor who donated a stem cell graft to a child with acute myeloid leukemia.

The chain joins TRBV18 to TRBJ2-1; 8 nucleotides line up with TRBD1. The CDR3 sequence is 16 residues long. CDR1 is KGHSH, CDR2 LQKENI, per germline. V was clipped by 2 bases and J by 3 bases; unmatched bases: 6. Here the CDR3 DNA reads TGTGCCAGCTCACCAAAGACAGGGGACGTCTACAATGAGCAGTTCTTC. It is translated as CASSPKTGDVYNEQFF.

This clonotype has more than one count but fewer than ten. The genes are TRBV20-1 and TRBJ1-2, with a tentative D call TRBD1 (6 bases). Trimming took off 1 base at V and 8 bases at J, with 20 bases between the two ends. The CDR3 is made up of 15 amino acids. Germline assignment: CDR1 DFQATT and CDR2 SNEGSKA (reference sequence). CDR3 sequence reads: CSARGSSGTPGGYTF. As DNA, the CDR3 is TGCAGTGCTAGAGGCTCGTCCGGGACACCGGGAGGCTACACCTTC.

This clonotype was seen ten or more times. The rearrangement links TRBV7-6 to TRBJ1-1; 7 nucleotides agree with TRBD1. The CDR3 is made up of 14 amino acids. Germline V gene sequence: CDR1 SGHVS, CDR2 FNYEAQ. Unmatched junction bases numbered 2, after V lost 3 bases and J lost 1 base. Here the CDR3 DNA reads TGTGCCAGCAGCTTGACAGGGTGGAACACTGAAGCTTTCTTT. Its translation is CASSLTGWNTEAFF.

This chain connects TRBV6-2 or TRBV6-3 to TRBJ2-1, with TRBD2 matching over 8 bases. The CDR3 runs 16 residues. Germline assignment: CDR1 MNHEY and CDR2 SVGEGT. Trimming removed 5 bases from V and 9 bases from J; junction bases left unmatched: 15. The CDR3 is CASSPRSSGGAGEQFF. CDR3 in DNA: TGTGCCAGCAGTCCGAGATCCAGCGGGGGAGCGGGTGAGCAGTTCTTC.

In this sample, this clonotype turned up a few times. This chain links TRBV5-1 with TRBJ2-7; 7 bases map to TRBD1. The CDR3 runs 15 residues. V gave up 4 bases and J gave up 3 bases; unmatched junction bases: 10. CDR1 SGHRS and CDR2 YFSETQ come from the germline V gene. The CDR3 loop is CASSPGTDSIYEQYV. The CDR3 DNA reads TGCGCCAGCAGCCCAGGGACAGACTCTATCTACGAGCAGTACGTC.

This clonotype was counted between two and nine times. This chain joins TRBV28 and TRBJ2-3; 7 bases match TRBD1. This CDR3 is 14 amino acids long. The V and J ends lost 5 bases and 11 bases, in that order; junction bases with no gene match: 13. From germline, CDR1 is MDHEN and CDR2 SYDVKM. The CDR3 sequence: CASSLQPQGDVQYF. The CDR3 DNA follows: TGTGCCAGCAGTCTGCAGCCTCAGGGGGATGTGCAGTATTTT.

This clonotype was counted at least ten times. This CDR3 is CASSYSIRGNSPLHF. Here the CDR3 DNA reads TGTGCCAGCAGTTACTCGATCAGGGGGAATTCACCCCTCCACTTT. The V and J genes are TRBV6-5 and TRBJ1-6; 7 positions match TRBD1. The germline V gene has CDR1 MNHEY and CDR2 SVGAGI. The CDR3 covers 15 residues. The V and J ends lost 0 bases and 7 bases, in that order; junction bases with no gene match: 3.

The CDR3 here is CASPRMGLNTGELFF. CDR3 nucleotides: TGTGCCAGCCCCAGGATGGGGTTGAACACCGGGGAGCTGTTTTTT. The chain carries TRBV28 and TRBJ2-2; D not certain. The CDR3 is 15 amino acids. The germline V gene has CDR1 MDHEN and CDR2 SYDVKM. The V and J ends lost 8 bases and 1 base respectively, with 14 bases between them.

This clonotype was observed a few times. V is TRBV12-3 or TRBV12-4 and J is TRBJ2-2; tentative D call: TRBD1 (6 bases). The CDR3 loop spans 15 amino acids. V dropped 6 bases and J dropped 5 bases, with 16 bases sitting between them. CDR3 region: CASSNREVATGELFF. CDR3 sequence (DNA): TGTGCCAGCAGCAACAGGGAAGTTGCTACCGGGGAGCTGTTTTTT.

This chain joins TRBV29-1 and TRBJ1-1, with D perhaps matching TRBD1 (5 bases). Germline V gives CDR1 SQVTM, CDR2 ANQGSEA. The germline V and J ends were trimmed by 7 bases and 0 bases, with 9 bases remaining between them. The CDR3 consists of 12 residues. The CDR3 DNA follows: TGCAGCGCAGACAGTATGAACACTGAAGCTTTCTTT. Encoded protein: CSADSMNTEAFF. Based on the CDR3 plus reference TRBV29-1 and TRBJ1-1, the full variable domain is SAVISQKPSRDICQRGTSLTIQCQVDSQVTMMFWYRQQPGQSLTLIATANQGSEATYESGFVIDKFPISRPNLTFSTLTVSNMSPEDSSIYLCSADSMNTEAFFGQGTRLTVV.